The clone carrying this T cell receptor (beta chain) has at least ten counts. The CDR3 consists of 11 residues. The germline V and J ends were trimmed by 5 bases and 6 bases, with 7 bases remaining between them. CDR1 and CDR2 from the germline V gene are GTSNPN and SVGIG (reference sequence). TCRdb recomputed calls from the 5' RACE reads with MiXCR, one row per CDR3 protein. The table records a few hundred thousand distinct CDR3 sequences, around 8.1% of them present only once. The data stem from a study of T cells after yellow fever vaccination. Specimen: PBMCs, collected about 41 days after the first yellow fever vaccination. The sequence derives from a man younger than 30 who received the YFV17D yellow fever vaccine. This sequence joins TRBV30 and TRBJ2-2, with D hard to call. This CDR3 is CAWDSSGELFF. CDR3 sequence (DNA): TGTGCCTGGGATAGTTCCGGGGAGCTGTTTTTT.